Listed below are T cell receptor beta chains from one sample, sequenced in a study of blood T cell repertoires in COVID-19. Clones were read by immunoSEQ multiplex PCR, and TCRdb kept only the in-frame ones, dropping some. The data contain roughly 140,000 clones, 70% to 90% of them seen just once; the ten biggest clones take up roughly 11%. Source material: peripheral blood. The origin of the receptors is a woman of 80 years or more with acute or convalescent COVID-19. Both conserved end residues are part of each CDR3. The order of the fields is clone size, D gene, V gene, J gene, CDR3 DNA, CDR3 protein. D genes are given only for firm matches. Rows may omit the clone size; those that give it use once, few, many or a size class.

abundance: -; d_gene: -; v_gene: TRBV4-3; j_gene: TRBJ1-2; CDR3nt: TGCGCCAGCAGCCAGGTTAGGAGACCGTATAGCTACACCTTC; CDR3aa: CASSQVRRPYSYTF
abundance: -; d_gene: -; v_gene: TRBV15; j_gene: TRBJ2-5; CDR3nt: TGTGCCACCAGCAGAGTCACAGGGCGAGAGACCCAGTACTTC; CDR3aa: CATSRVTGRETQYF
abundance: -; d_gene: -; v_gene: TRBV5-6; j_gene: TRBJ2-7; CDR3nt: TGTGCCAGCAGCTTGGCCGGAAGGGGCCGGTGGATCTACGAGCAGTACTTC; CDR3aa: CASSLAGRGRWIYEQYF
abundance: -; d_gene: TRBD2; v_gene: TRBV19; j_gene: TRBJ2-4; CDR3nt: TGTGCCAGTAGTCCCCGATACCAGCGGGGAAACATTCAGTACTTC; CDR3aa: CASSPRYQRGNIQYF
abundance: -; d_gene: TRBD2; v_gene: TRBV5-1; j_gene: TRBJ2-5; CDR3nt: TGCGCCAGCAGCTTGGGGGGACTAGCCCCGTACCAAGAGACCCAGTACTTC; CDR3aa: CASSLGGLAPYQETQYF
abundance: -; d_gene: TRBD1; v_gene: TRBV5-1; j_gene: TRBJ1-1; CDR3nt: TGCGCCAGCAGCCCTGGGTCTGGGACAGGCTCTGCGGCTTTCTTT; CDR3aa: CASSPGSGTGSAAFF
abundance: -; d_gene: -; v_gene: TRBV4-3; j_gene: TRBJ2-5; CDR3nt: TGCGCCAGCAGCCAAGGAGGAGTGGAAACCCAGTACTTC; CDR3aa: CASSQGGVETQYF
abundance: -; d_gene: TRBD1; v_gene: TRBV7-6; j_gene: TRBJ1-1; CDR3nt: TGTGCCAGCAGCTTAGGACAGGGATCCATGAACACTGAAGCTTTCTTT; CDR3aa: CASSLGQGSMNTEAFF
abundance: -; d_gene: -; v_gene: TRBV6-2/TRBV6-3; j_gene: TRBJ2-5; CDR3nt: TGTGCCAGCAGGCCTGGGACATTTACACAAGAGACCCAGTACTTC; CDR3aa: CASRPGTFTQETQYF
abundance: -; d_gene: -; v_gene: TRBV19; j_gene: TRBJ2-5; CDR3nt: TGTGCCAGTAGTATAGATCGGGGACACATCCAAGAGACCCAGTACTTC; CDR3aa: CASSIDRGHIQETQYF
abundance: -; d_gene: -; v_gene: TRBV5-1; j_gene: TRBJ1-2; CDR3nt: TGCGCCAGCAGCACCGTCCAGGGAGGCCTGGGAGGCTACACCTTC; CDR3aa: CASSTVQGGLGGYTF
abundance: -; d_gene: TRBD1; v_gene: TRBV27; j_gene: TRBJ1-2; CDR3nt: TGTGCCAGCAGACCCACCGACAGGGTGAAAGGCTACACCTTC; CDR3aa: CASRPTDRVKGYTF
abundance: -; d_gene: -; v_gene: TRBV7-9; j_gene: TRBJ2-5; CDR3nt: TGTGCCAGCAGCTTGTCGGGGAACCGGGGGTGGGCCCAGTACTTC; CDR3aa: CASSLSGNRGWAQYF
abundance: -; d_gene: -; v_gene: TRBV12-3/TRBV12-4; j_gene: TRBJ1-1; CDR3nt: TGTGCCATCTCGAAGCAGAGGCTTCAAGCTTTCTTT; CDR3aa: CAISKQRLQAFF
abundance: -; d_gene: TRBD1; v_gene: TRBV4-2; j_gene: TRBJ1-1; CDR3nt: TGTGCCAGCAGCCAATCGGACAGGGGGACTGAAGCTTTCTTT; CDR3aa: CASSQSDRGTEAFF
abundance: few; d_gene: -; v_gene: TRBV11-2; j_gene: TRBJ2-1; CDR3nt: TGTGCCAGCAGCCTGGCGGTCGGTCCCGCTAATTACAATGAGCAGTTCTTC; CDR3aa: CASSLAVGPANYNEQFF
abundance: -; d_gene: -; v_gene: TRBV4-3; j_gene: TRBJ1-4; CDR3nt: TGCGCCAGCAGCCAAGATCGGGGTGAAAAACTGTTTTTT; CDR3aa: CASSQDRGEKLFF
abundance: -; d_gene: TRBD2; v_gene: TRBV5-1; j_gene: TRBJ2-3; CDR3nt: TGCGCCAGCAGCGGGGGACTAGCGTTTAGCACAGATACGCAGTATTTT; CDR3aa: CASSGGLAFSTDTQYF
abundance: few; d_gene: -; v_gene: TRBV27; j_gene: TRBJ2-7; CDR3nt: TGTGCCAGCAGTTTCGGAGGGAGCGTTCCCTACGAGCAGTACTTC; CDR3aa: CASSFGGSVPYEQYF
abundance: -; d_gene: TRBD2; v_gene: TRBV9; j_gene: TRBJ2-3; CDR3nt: TGTGCCAGCAGCGACGGACTAGCTACAGATACGCAGTATTTT; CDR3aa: CASSDGLATDTQYF
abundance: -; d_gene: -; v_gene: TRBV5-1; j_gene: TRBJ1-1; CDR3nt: TGCGCCAGCAGCTTGGCCTTAGGAGAAATGAACACTGAAGCTTTCTTT; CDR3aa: CASSLALGEMNTEAFF
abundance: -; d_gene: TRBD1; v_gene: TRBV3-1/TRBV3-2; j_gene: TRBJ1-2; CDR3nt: TGTGCCAGCAGCCTCCGGGACAGGGATAAGGGCTACACCTTC; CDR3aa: CASSLRDRDKGYTF
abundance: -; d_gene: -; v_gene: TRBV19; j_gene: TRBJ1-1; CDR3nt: TGTGCCAGTAGTCCGGGACTCTCGAACACTGAAGCTTTCTTT; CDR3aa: CASSPGLSNTEAFF
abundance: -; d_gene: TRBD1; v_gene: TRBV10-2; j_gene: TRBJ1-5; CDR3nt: TGCGCCAGCAGGGGACAGGGGAGAAATCAGCCCCAGCATTTT; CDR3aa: CASRGQGRNQPQHF
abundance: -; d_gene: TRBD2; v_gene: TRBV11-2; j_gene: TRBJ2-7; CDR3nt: TGTGCCAGCAGCACGACTAGCGGACCCGCCTACGAGCAGTACTTC; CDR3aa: CASSTTSGPAYEQYF
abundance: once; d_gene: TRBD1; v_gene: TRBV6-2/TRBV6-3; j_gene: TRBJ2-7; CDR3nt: TGTGCCAGCAGTTACTCGAAGGGGACAGGGTTCGGTCTCACCTACGAGCAGTACTTC; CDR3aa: CASSYSKGTGFGLTYEQYF
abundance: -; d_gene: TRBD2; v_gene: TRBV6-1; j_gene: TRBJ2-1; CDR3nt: TGTGCCAGCAGTGAAAAATCCGCTAGCGGGAATAGTGAGCAGTTCTTC; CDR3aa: CASSEKSASGNSEQFF
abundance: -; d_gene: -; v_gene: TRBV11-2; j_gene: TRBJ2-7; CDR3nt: TGTGCCAGCAGTTTAGACACTACCGCGGGTGAGCAGTACTTC; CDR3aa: CASSLDTTAGEQYF
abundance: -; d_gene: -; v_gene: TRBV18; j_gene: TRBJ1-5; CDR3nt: TGTGCCAGCTCACCACTCTCTGACAGCCGGCCCCAGCATTTT; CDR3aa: CASSPLSDSRPQHF
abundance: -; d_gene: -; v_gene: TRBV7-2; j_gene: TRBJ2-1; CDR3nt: TGTGCCAGCAGCTTATTGGGGCAGAACTACAATGAGCAGTTCTTC; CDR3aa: CASSLLGQNYNEQFF
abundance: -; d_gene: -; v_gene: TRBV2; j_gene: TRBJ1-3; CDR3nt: TGTGCCAGCAGCCAGGGGTCGGGAAACACCATATATTTT; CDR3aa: CASSQGSGNTIYF
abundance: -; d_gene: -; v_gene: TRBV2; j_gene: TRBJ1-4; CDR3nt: TGTGCCAGCAGGCGACAACCCGCAACTAATGAAAAACTGTTTTTT; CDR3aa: CASRRQPATNEKLFF
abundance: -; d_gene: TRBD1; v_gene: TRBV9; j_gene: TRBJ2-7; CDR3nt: TGTGCCAGCAGCGTGGGATTCGGCACAGGGGGCAACGAGCAGTACTTC; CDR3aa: CASSVGFGTGGNEQYF
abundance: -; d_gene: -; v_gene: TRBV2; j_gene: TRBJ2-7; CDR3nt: TGTGCCAGCAAGGTCACAGTCTCCTACGAGCAGTACTTC; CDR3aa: CASKVTVSYEQYF
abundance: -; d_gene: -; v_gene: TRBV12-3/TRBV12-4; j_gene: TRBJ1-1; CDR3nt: TGTGCCAGCAGTTTAGGGGTTACCAGGGCTTTCTTT; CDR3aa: CASSLGVTRAFF
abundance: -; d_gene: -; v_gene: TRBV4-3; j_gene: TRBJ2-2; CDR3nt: TGCGCCAGCAGCCAAGACGGTTTTGAGGGCGGGGAGCTGTTTTTT; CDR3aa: CASSQDGFEGGELFF
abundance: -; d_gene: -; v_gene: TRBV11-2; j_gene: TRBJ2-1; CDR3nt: TGTGCCAGCAGAACTTCGGGACTGGGGAGTTTCTTC; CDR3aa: CASRTSGLGSFF
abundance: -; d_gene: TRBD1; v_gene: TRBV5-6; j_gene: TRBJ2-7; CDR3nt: TGTGCCAGCAGCCTCGGACAGGGCAGCTCCTACGAGCAGTACTTC; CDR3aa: CASSLGQGSSYEQYF
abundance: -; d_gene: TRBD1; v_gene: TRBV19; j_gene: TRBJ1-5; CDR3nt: TGTGCCAGTAGTATAGTTAGGGACAGGGTCAATCAGCCCCAGCATTTT; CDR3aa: CASSIVRDRVNQPQHF
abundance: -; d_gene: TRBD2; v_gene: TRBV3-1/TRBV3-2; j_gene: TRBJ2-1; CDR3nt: TGTGCCAGCAGCCCGCGGGGGGGCCCCTACAATGAGCAGTTCTTC; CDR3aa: CASSPRGGPYNEQFF
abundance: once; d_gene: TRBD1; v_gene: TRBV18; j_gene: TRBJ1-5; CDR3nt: TGTGCCAGCTCACCACCGACAGGGGGCGGTCAGCCCCAGCATTTT; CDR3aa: CASSPPTGGGQPQHF
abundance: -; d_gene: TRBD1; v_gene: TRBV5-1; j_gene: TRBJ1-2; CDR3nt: TGCGCCAGCAGCATAAACAGGGGGCAGGATGGCTACACCTTC; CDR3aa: CASSINRGQDGYTF
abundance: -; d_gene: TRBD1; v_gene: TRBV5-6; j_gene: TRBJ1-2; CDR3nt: TGTGCCAGCGTCTCACAGGGGTGGAACTATGGCTACACCTTC; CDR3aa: CASVSQGWNYGYTF
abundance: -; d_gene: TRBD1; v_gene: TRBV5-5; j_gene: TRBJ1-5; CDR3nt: TGTGCCAGCAGCCCCTCGACAGGGGTAGGACAGCCCCAGCATTTT; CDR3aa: CASSPSTGVGQPQHF
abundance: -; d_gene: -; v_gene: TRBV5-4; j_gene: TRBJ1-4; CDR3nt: TGTGCCAGCAGCTCTGCTCAGTATAATGAAAAACTGTTTTTT; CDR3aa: CASSSAQYNEKLFF
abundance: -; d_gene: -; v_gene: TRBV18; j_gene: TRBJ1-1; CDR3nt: TGTGCCAGCTCACCATTGCAGGGGAACACTGAAGCTTTCTTT; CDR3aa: CASSPLQGNTEAFF
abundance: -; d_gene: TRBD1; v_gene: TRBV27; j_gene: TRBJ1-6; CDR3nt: TGTGCCAGCAGCCGGTTAGTTCCGGGACAGGGGGCTCTTTCACCCCTCCACTTT; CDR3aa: CASSRLVPGQGALSPLHF
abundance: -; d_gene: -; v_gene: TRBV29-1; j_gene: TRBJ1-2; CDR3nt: TGCAGCGTGGCGGCGGGCACAGGGAACTATGGCTACACCTTC; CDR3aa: CSVAAGTGNYGYTF
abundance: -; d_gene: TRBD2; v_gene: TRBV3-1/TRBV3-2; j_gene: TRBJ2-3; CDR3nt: TGTGCCAGCAGCCGGGGACGGACTAGCGGGGGGGCAGATACGCAGTATTTT; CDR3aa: CASSRGRTSGGADTQYF
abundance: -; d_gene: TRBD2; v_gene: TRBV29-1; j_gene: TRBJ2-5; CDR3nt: TGCAGCGTTGCGGCTAGCGGGGGTGAAGAGACCCAGTACTTC; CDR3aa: CSVAASGGEETQYF
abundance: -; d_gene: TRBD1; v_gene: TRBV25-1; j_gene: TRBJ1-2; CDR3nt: TGTGCCAGCAGTGACGCTACCACCGGGACAGTCTATGGCTACACCTTC; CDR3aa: CASSDATTGTVYGYTF
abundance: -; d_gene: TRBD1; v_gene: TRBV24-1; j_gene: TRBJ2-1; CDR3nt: TGTGCCACCAGGGAGACAGGGGGGACCGATGAGCAGTTCTTC; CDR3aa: CATRETGGTDEQFF
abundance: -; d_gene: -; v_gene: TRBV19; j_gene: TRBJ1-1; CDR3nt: TGTGCCAGTAGTCTTCAGGGTAACCTGAACACTGAAGCTTTCTTT; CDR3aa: CASSLQGNLNTEAFF
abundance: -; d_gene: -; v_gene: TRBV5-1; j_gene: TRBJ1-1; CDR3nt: TGCGCCAGCAGCTTGGACAGCGGCATCACTGAAGCTTTCTTT; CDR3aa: CASSLDSGITEAFF
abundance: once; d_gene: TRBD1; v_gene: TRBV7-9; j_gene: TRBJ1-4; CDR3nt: TGTGCCAGCAGCCCCGACAGGGTGACTAATGAAAAACTGTTTTTT; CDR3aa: CASSPDRVTNEKLFF
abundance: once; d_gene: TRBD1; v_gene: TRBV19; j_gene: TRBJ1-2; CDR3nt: TGTGCCAGTAGTCCAACCCGGGACAGCTGGTATGGCTACACCTTC; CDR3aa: CASSPTRDSWYGYTF
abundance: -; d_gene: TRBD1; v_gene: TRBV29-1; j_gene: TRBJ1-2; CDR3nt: TGCAGCGTCGGCGAGACAGGGAGCGGCTACACCTTC; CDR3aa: CSVGETGSGYTF
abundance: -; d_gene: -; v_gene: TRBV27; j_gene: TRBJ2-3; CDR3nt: TGTGCCAGCAGTGTAGGACAAAGCACAGATACGCAGTATTTT; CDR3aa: CASSVGQSTDTQYF